This is a list of T cell receptor beta chains from one sample in a study of blood T cell repertoires in COVID-19. Measured with immunoSEQ multiplex PCR; TCRdb has only the in-frame clones, and not every one. The repertoire holds over 130,000 clones, with 80% to 90% as singletons. The sequenced sample was peripheral blood. The receptor source for this set is a man in his 70s with acute or convalescent COVID-19. Each CDR3 is given with its conserved first and last residue. The order of the fields is V gene, CDR3 length, clone size, J gene, D gene, CDR3 protein, CDR3 DNA. D genes are given only for firm matches. The size of a clone is reported for some rows only, either as once, few or many, or as a class for expanded clones.

TRBV4-1	15	.	TRBJ2-5	.	CASSQEGNREETQYF	TGCGCCAGCAGCCAAGAGGGGAACAGGGAAGAGACCCAGTACTTC
TRBV5-1	17	.	TRBJ2-5	TRBD2	CASSFTPPAGGSETQYF	TGCGCCAGCAGCTTCACCCCCCCAGCGGGAGGCTCGGAGACCCAGTACTTC
TRBV6-5	13	.	TRBJ2-5	.	CASSYLGVETQYF	TGTGCCAGCAGTTACTTAGGGGTAGAGACCCAGTACTTC
TRBV7-2	18	.	TRBJ2-7	TRBD2	CASSYRVLTSGSQYEQYF	TGTGCCAGCAGTTACAGGGTTCTGACTAGCGGGAGCCAATACGAGCAGTACTTC
TRBV18	17	.	TRBJ2-4	.	CASSPPGGALAKNIQYF	TGTGCCAGCTCACCACCGGGGGGGGCTCTAGCCAAAAACATTCAGTACTTC
TRBV7-6	16	.	TRBJ2-3	.	CASSLGTGARGDTQYF	TGTGCCAGCAGCTTAGGTACCGGAGCCCGAGGAGATACGCAGTATTTT
TRBV29-1	14	.	TRBJ2-3	TRBD2	CSVVAGERLDTQYF	TGCAGCGTTGTGGCGGGAGAGAGGCTAGATACGCAGTATTTT
TRBV9	15	few	TRBJ2-5	TRBD2	CASSPRTSGGGTQYF	TGTGCCAGCAGCCCGCGGACTAGCGGGGGGGGGACCCAGTACTTC
TRBV15	16	few	TRBJ1-5	.	CATSRDLRASNQPQHF	TGTGCCACCAGCAGAGATCTAAGAGCTAGCAATCAGCCCCAGCATTTT
TRBV5-4	14	.	TRBJ1-1	TRBD1	CASSGRTGRTEAFF	TGTGCCAGCAGCGGGCGGACAGGGCGCACTGAAGCTTTCTTT
TRBV7-3	15	.	TRBJ2-3	TRBD2	CASASVGGPTDTQYF	TGTGCCAGCGCTTCGGTGGGAGGGCCGACAGATACGCAGTATTTT
TRBV6-5	13	once	TRBJ1-5	.	CASSYQGNQPQHF	TGTGCCAGCAGCTACCAGGGGAATCAGCCCCAGCATTTT
TRBV9	13	.	TRBJ2-1	.	CASSLTTDNEQFF	TGTGCCAGCAGCCTAACCACAGACAATGAGCAGTTCTTC
TRBV5-1	17	once	TRBJ2-3	TRBD1	CASSLAGGTGGSDTQYF	TGCGCCAGCAGCTTGGCCGGTGGGACAGGGGGATCAGATACGCAGTATTTT
TRBV19	14	.	TRBJ1-4	TRBD1	CASRQGASFEKLFF	TGTGCCAGTAGGCAGGGGGCGAGTTTTGAAAAACTGTTTTTT
TRBV4-1	18	few	TRBJ2-7	TRBD1	CASSQGYPGTGVSYEQYF	TGCGCCAGCAGCCAAGGCTACCCCGGGACAGGTGTGTCCTACGAGCAGTACTTC
TRBV7-7	17	.	TRBJ2-1	.	CASSLTPTRGPYNEQFF	TGTGCTAGCAGCTTAACCCCGACTAGGGGGCCCTACAATGAGCAGTTCTTC
TRBV18	13	few	TRBJ2-7	.	CASSPRVGYEQYF	TGTGCCAGCTCACCCCGGGTTGGATACGAGCAGTACTTC
TRBV15	16	.	TRBJ2-2	TRBD2	CATSTQAGGNTGELFF	TGTGCCACCAGCACTCAAGCGGGAGGCAACACCGGGGAGCTGTTTTTT
TRBV27	15	.	TRBJ1-1	.	CASSFWGQQNTEAFF	TGTGCCAGCAGTTTTTGGGGCCAGCAGAACACTGAAGCTTTCTTT
TRBV6-5	14	once	TRBJ2-1	TRBD2	CASGTSSSYNEQFF	TGTGCCAGCGGGACTAGTAGCTCCTACAATGAGCAGTTCTTC
TRBV5-6	15	.	TRBJ2-1	.	CASSLPLVSYNEQFF	TGTGCCAGCAGCTTGCCACTAGTCTCCTACAATGAGCAGTTCTTC
TRBV9	15	.	TRBJ2-1	.	CASSTQTGSYNEQFF	TGTGCCAGCAGCACACAGACAGGATCCTACAATGAGCAGTTCTTC
TRBV19	15	once	TRBJ1-1	TRBD1	CASSFSTGVLAEAFF	TGTGCCAGTAGTTTTTCCACAGGGGTTCTAGCTGAAGCTTTCTTT
TRBV4-3	17	few	TRBJ2-2	TRBD2	CASSQVVAGGPTGELFF	TGCGCCAGCAGCCAAGTAGTAGCGGGAGGGCCGACCGGGGAGCTGTTTTTT
TRBV4-1	14	once	TRBJ2-5	.	CASSQISPRETQYF	TGCGCCAGCAGCCAGATTAGCCCTCGTGAAACCCAGTACTTC
TRBV7-2	15	many	TRBJ2-7	TRBD1	CASSLDRGQTYEQYF	TGTGCCAGCAGCCTCGACAGGGGACAGACCTACGAGCAGTACTTC
TRBV19	14	.	TRBJ2-7	TRBD2	CASSMVGGSYEQYF	TGTGCCAGTAGTATGGTCGGGGGGTCTTACGAGCAGTACTTC
TRBV24-1	14	.	TRBJ2-1	TRBD1	CATSDSQGSNEQFF	TGTGCCACCAGTGATTCACAGGGGTCCAATGAGCAGTTCTTC
TRBV7-6	14	.	TRBJ2-7	.	CASSLASGTYEQYF	TGTGCCAGCAGCTTAGCTAGCGGCACCTACGAGCAGTACTTC
TRBV4-2	15	.	TRBJ1-1	.	CASSQGVSDYTEAFF	TGTGCCAGCAGCCAGGGAGTTTCGGACTACACTGAAGCTTTCTTT
TRBV5-5	13	.	TRBJ1-2	.	CASSSGPGSGYTF	TGTGCCAGCAGCTCAGGGCCAGGAAGTGGCTACACCTTC
TRBV7-2	15	.	TRBJ2-3	.	CASSLASGSADTQYF	TGTGCCAGCAGCTTAGCGTCCGGGAGTGCAGATACGCAGTATTTT
TRBV7-8	15	.	TRBJ2-3	.	CASTLGGSLTDTQYF	TGTGCCAGCACCCTAGGAGGGAGTCTCACAGATACGCAGTATTTT
TRBV29-1	13	.	TRBJ1-1	TRBD1	CSVERGLNTEAFF	TGCAGCGTTGAAAGGGGGCTGAACACTGAAGCTTTCTTT
TRBV28	15	.	TRBJ2-5	.	CASSPGTQGEETQYF	TGTGCCAGCAGCCCCGGGACTCAAGGGGAAGAGACCCAGTACTTC
TRBV6-5	15	.	TRBJ1-1	.	CASSRRQNLNTEAFF	TGTGCCAGCAGTCGCCGACAGAACTTGAACACTGAAGCTTTCTTT
TRBV15	14	.	TRBJ2-5	TRBD1	CATNDRGQGETQYF	TGTGCCACCAACGACAGGGGGCAAGGAGAGACCCAGTACTTC
TRBV18	13	.	TRBJ2-1	TRBD2	CASSPWRESEQFF	TGTGCCAGCTCACCCTGGCGGGAGTCTGAGCAGTTCTTC
TRBV5-1	16	few	TRBJ2-2	TRBD2	CASSQGLAGGTGELFF	TGCGCCAGCAGCCAGGGACTAGCGGGAGGCACCGGGGAGCTGTTTTTT
TRBV7-8	14	.	TRBJ2-2	TRBD1	CASRGTGQTGELFF	TGTGCCAGCCGCGGGACAGGGCAAACCGGGGAGCTGTTTTTT
TRBV5-5	15	.	TRBJ1-2	.	CASSSGAGGGYGYTF	TGTGCCAGCAGCTCCGGGGCTGGGGGGGGCTATGGCTACACCTTC
TRBV9	15	.	TRBJ2-7	.	CASSVEGDSIYEQYF	TGTGCCAGCAGCGTAGAGGGGGATTCCATCTACGAGCAGTACTTC
TRBV7-2	15	.	TRBJ2-7	TRBD2	CASSLVAGATYEQYF	TGTGCCAGCAGCCTTGTAGCGGGAGCGACCTACGAGCAGTACTTC
TRBV7-6	17	.	TRBJ2-2	TRBD2	CASSLELAGGPGGELFF	TGTGCCAGCAGCTTAGAACTAGCGGGAGGGCCTGGCGGGGAGCTGTTTTTT
TRBV9	15	.	TRBJ2-5	TRBD1	CASSVLGDRGATQYF	TGTGCCAGCAGCGTGTTGGGGGACAGGGGTGCGACCCAGTACTTC
TRBV19	14	.	TRBJ1-2	.	CASSGGEEAYGYTF	TGTGCCAGTAGCGGAGGGGAAGAGGCCTATGGCTACACCTTC
TRBV6-5	16	.	TRBJ2-2	TRBD1	CASSYSTGTNTGELFF	TGTGCCAGCAGTTACTCGACAGGGACCAACACCGGGGAGCTGTTTTTT
TRBV10-3	12	.	TRBJ1-2	TRBD1	CATTGGAGGYTF	TGTGCCACGACAGGGGGCGCGGGGGGCTACACCTTC
TRBV9	17	.	TRBJ2-2	TRBD2	CASSVGSSGRNTGELFF	TGTGCCAGCAGCGTAGGGTCTAGCGGGAGGAACACCGGGGAGCTGTTTTTT
TRBV20-1	15	.	TRBJ2-1	.	CSASLGGVSYNEQFF	TGCAGTGCTAGTTTGGGCGGGGTTTCCTACAATGAGCAGTTCTTC
TRBV5-1	14	.	TRBJ2-7	.	CASSLFSGVYEQYF	TGCGCCAGCAGCTTGTTTTCGGGGGTCTACGAGCAGTACTTC
TRBV6-4	14	.	TRBJ2-7	.	CASSEPGLHYEQYF	TGTGCCAGCAGTGAACCGGGACTTCACTACGAGCAGTACTTC
TRBV20-1	11	.	TRBJ2-1	.	CSANRVDEQFF	TGCAGTGCTAACAGGGTTGATGAGCAGTTCTTC
TRBV5-4	13	once	TRBJ2-7	.	CASSTTGSYEQYF	TGTGCCAGCAGCACGACAGGCTCCTACGAGCAGTACTTC
TRBV7-6	15	few	TRBJ2-3	TRBD1	CASSRQGALGDTQYF	TGTGCCAGCAGCAGACAGGGGGCGCTTGGAGATACGCAGTATTTT
TRBV29-1	17	.	TRBJ2-3	TRBD2	CSVANLFGLAGTDTQYF	TGCAGCGTTGCCAATTTATTCGGACTAGCGGGAACAGATACGCAGTATTTT